This TCR beta chain was captured by sequencing in a study of cytomegalovirus exposure and HLA in healthy donors. Notes on the study in general: Rare TCR sequences predominated, though certain public TCRs were found in many donors. Listed as cytomegalovirus-associated were around 160 TCR beta chains.

Primers for the PCR totalled 60 Vbeta and 13 Jbeta. Assay used: immunoSEQ multiplex PCR; TCRdb lists only in-frame clones, some missing. The sample has 80,000 or so clones; over 55% are singletons. Regarding this clone: Its specificity is not known.

This clonotype was obtained from a man under 40 in good health and CMV-seropositive. Source material: PBMCs.

The CDR3: CASSQVISRGDTYEQYF. CDR3 DNA sequence: TGCGCCAGCAGCCAAGTGATAAGCAGGGGGGACACCTACGAGCAGTACTTC. The chain employs TRBV4-1 and TRBJ2-7; a possible D gene is TRBD1 (7 bases). The CDR3 runs to 17 residues. CDR1 is MGHRA, CDR2 YSYEKL, per germline. Trimming shortened V by 1 base and J by 2 bases, and 18 bases separated the two germline ends.